A selection of T cell receptor beta chains follows, all from one sample in a study of blood T cells in healthy people across ages. MiXCR was run by TCRdb on the 5' RACE reads, yielding one entry per CDR3 protein. The sample yields approximately 830,000 distinct CDR3 sequences, roughly 60% seen once. The specimen was blood. The source is a man between 25 and 39 years old in good health. Each CDR3 is given with its conserved first and last residue. The order of the fields is J gene, CDR3 length, V gene, clone size, D gene, CDR3 protein, CDR3 DNA. The D gene is left open where the match is weak. The size of a clone is reported for some rows only, either as once, few or many, or as a class for expanded clones.

TRBJ2-1,12,TRBV9,.,.,CASSPRTTEQFF,TGTGCCAGCAGCCCACGGACTACCGAGCAGTTCTTC
TRBJ2-3,15,TRBV11-1,few,TRBD2,CASSPSGDYTDTQYF,TGTGCCAGCTCCCCTAGCGGGGACTACACAGATACGCAGTATTTT
TRBJ2-3,17,TRBV10-3,.,.,CAITGNPRPLGPDTQYF,TGTGCCATCACCGGAAACCCCCGACCGCTAGGGCCAGATACGCAGTATTTT
TRBJ2-5,14,TRBV4-2,.,TRBD1,CASSAQGESETQYF,TGTGCCAGCAGCGCACAGGGGGAAAGTGAGACCCAGTACTTC
TRBJ2-1,16,TRBV5-1,once,.,CASSLGLTGAYNEQFF,TGCGCCAGCAGCTTGGGGCTGACAGGCGCTTACAATGAGCAGTTCTTC
TRBJ2-2,16,TRBV2,.,.,CASSRVPTENTGELFF,TGTGCCAGCAGCAGGGTGCCGACAGAGAACACCGGGGAGCTGTTTTTT
TRBJ1-6,16,TRBV9,.,.,CASSVEGGTGNSPLHF,TGTGCCAGCAGCGTAGAGGGAGGGACGGGTAATTCACCCCTCCACTTT
TRBJ2-3,16,TRBV7-2,once,TRBD2,CASSSVAGGWGDTQYF,TGTGCCAGCAGCTCCGTAGCGGGGGGCTGGGGAGATACGCAGTATTTT
TRBJ2-3,17,TRBV7-6,.,TRBD2,CASSSAGASGVIDTQYF,TGTGCCAGCAGCTCCGCCGGGGCTAGCGGGGTCATAGATACGCAGTATTTT
TRBJ2-1,13,TRBV7-2,few,.,CASVGQMNNEQFF,TGTGCCAGCGTGGGACAAATGAACAATGAGCAGTTCTTC
TRBJ1-5,13,TRBV6-4,once,.,CASSEDWSQPQHF,TGTGCCAGCAGTGAAGATTGGAGTCAGCCCCAGCATTTT
TRBJ2-1,15,TRBV9,.,TRBD1,CASSGPGTGFDEQFF,TGTGCCAGCAGCGGTCCCGGGACAGGGTTCGATGAGCAGTTCTTC
TRBJ2-7,14,TRBV7-9,.,TRBD2,CASTPPGLEYEQYF,TGTGCCAGCACCCCACCGGGACTAGAGTACGAGCAGTACTTC
TRBJ2-7,14,TRBV28,few,TRBD1,CATGVWDRAYEQYF,TGTGCCACCGGAGTTTGGGACAGGGCCTACGAGCAGTACTTC
TRBJ1-2,14,TRBV29-1,.,TRBD1,CSVETQGAGYGYTF,TGCAGCGTTGAAACCCAGGGGGCTGGCTATGGCTACACCTTC
TRBJ2-1,18,TRBV28,.,TRBD2,CASSLLAGTRSSYNEQFF,TGTGCCAGCAGTTTACTAGCGGGGACCCGGAGCTCCTACAATGAGCAGTTCTTC
TRBJ2-4,14,TRBV20-1,.,.,CSARDWGVKNIQYF,TGCAGTGCTAGAGATTGGGGGGTCAAAAACATTCAGTACTTC